Below are 11 T cell receptor beta chains sequenced from a single sample in a study of CD8+ T cells in alopecia areata (dated by TCRdb to the late 2010s). Libraries were made using the immunoSEQ multiplex PCR assay. For TCR sequencing, RNA was extracted from every sample and reverse transcribed into cDNA to serve as template. TCRdb's version of the immuneACCESS table is confined to in-frame rearrangements and falls short of the full clone set. An unresolved V gene accounts for under half of the shortfall where checked; the remainder is of unknown origin. Within this sample are roughly 120,000 clones, with roughly two fifths of them counted one time only. The ten largest make up approximately 2.8% of the sample. Sequenced: CD4+ T cells sorted from blood. The receptors were sampled from a human donor with alopecia areata.

The rearrangement uses TRBV6-5 and TRBJ2-7; 7 nucleotides line up with TRBD1. The germline V gene encodes CDR1 MNHEY and CDR2 SVGAGI. The CDR3 contains 14 residues. V was pared by 6 bases and J by 4 bases, with 9 bases of the junction left unmatched. CDR3 amino acids: CASRPTGARYEQYF. In DNA form, the CDR3 reads TGTGCCAGCAGACCCACAGGGGCGAGGTACGAGCAGTACTTC.

The V call is TRBV5-1, the J call TRBJ2-1, with 8 bases lining up with TRBD1. Germline V gene data show CDR1 as SGHRS and CDR2 as YFSETQ. This CDR3 has 15 residues. The junction had 8 bases not matched to a gene; V was cut back by 4 bases and J by 5 bases. The CDR3 DNA is TGCGCCAGCAGCCCTCCGGGACAGGTTAACAATGAGCAGTTCTTC. It specifies CASSPPGQVNNEQFF. The full variable domain, in which reference TRBV5-1 and TRBJ2-1 provide the parts outside the CDR3, is KAGVTQTPRYLIKTRGQQVTLSCSPISGHRSVSWYQQTPGQGLQFLFEYFSETQRNKGNFPGRFSGRQFSNSRSEMNVSTLELGDSALYLCASSPPGQVNNEQFFGPGTRLTVL.

For this clone: At the DNA level, this CDR3 is encoded by other sequences in the same sample as well. The CDR3 region is CSVGQLSSGANVLTF. DNA of the CDR3: TGCAGCGTGGGACAGTTATCCTCTGGGGCCAACGTCCTGACTTTC. This chain uses TRBV29-1 with TRBJ2-6, with 7 nucleotides matching TRBD1. Germline CDR1 SQVTM, CDR2 ANQGSEA. The CDR3 has 15 residues. Losses at the gene ends were 6 bases for V and 0 bases for J; bases not matched to a gene: 5.

The V and J genes are TRBV29-1 and TRBJ2-7; 11 bases match TRBD2. Germline lookup yields CDR1 SQVTM and CDR2 ANQGSEA. J was trimmed by 7 bases and V by 7 bases; bases with no gene match: 9. The CDR3 totals 13 residues. For the CDR3, the DNA is TGCAGCGCCTTGACTAGCGGGGCGGAGGAGCAGTACTTC. It specifies CSALTSGAEEQYF.

The chain carries TRBV7-8 and TRBJ2-1, with D possibly matching TRBD1 (6 bases). The V gene lost 5 bases and the J gene lost 13 bases, with 15 bases spanning the gap. Germline V gene lookup returns CDR1 SGHVS and CDR2 FQNEAQ. The CDR3 spans 12 residues. The CDR3 loop is CASSLQQGSQFF. In nucleotides, the CDR3 is TGTGCCAGCAGCCTCCAACAGGGTTCACAGTTCTTC.

V gene TRBV20-1 combines with J gene TRBJ1-1; tentatively, D is TRBD1 (5 bases). V was pared by 7 bases and J by 11 bases, with 17 bases between. The CDR3 consists of 11 residues. Per the germline V gene, CDR1 is DFQATT and CDR2 is SNEGSKA (reference sequence). The CDR3 spells CSVPGEPLAFF. CDR3 in DNA: TGCAGTGTTCCGGGGGAACCTCTGGCTTTCTTT.

The chain is built from TRBV29-1 and TRBJ1-1; unclear D gene. Trimming removed 4 bases from V and 0 bases from J, with 6 bases in between. The germline V gene encodes CDR1 SQVTM and CDR2 ANQGSEA. The CDR3 has 12 residues. The CDR3 is CSVGPMNTEAFF. The CDR3 DNA follows: TGCAGCGTTGGACCCATGAACACTGAAGCTTTCTTT.

This rearrangement joins TRBV29-1 to TRBJ1-1; D call uncertain. Germline CDR1 SQVTM, CDR2 ANQGSEA. Trimming took off 0 bases at V and 10 bases at J, with 9 bases between the two ends. The CDR3 is 11 residues long. The CDR3 loop is CSVEERAPAFF. CDR3 sequence (DNA): TGCAGCGTTGAAGAAAGGGCCCCAGCTTTCTTT.

The CDR3 DNA follows: TGCGCCAGCAGCCCCGGTTTGGGCGGGACAGGGCCAAGTGTCTATGGCTACACCTTC. Translated, it gives CASSPGLGGTGPSVYGYTF. The chain couples TRBV5-1 to TRBJ1-2; 9 bases are shared with TRBD1. The CDR3 contains 19 residues. V dropped 4 bases and J dropped 4; count of bases not matched to a gene: 20. Germline V gene lookup returns CDR1 SGHRS and CDR2 YFSETQ.

This clone has a handful of counts. The rearrangement joins TRBV29-1 to TRBJ2-1, with D unclear. The CDR3 is made up of 13 amino acids. Trimming took off 3 bases at V and 6 bases at J, with 12 bases between the two ends. Germline assignment: CDR1 SQVTM and CDR2 ANQGSEA. The CDR3 region has the DNA TGCAGCGTTGAGGCCATTGAGAGCAATGAGCAGTTCTTC. As protein: CSVEAIESNEQFF.

V gene TRBV28 combines with J gene TRBJ2-7; no firm D call. V was trimmed by 3 bases and J by 2 bases, leaving 8 bases between them. CDR3 length: 13 residues. The V gene's germline CDR1 is MDHEN and CDR2 SYDVKM. CDR3 bases: TGTGCCAGCAGTTTCCCAGGCCCCTACGAGCAGTACTTC. Translation gives CASSFPGPYEQYF.